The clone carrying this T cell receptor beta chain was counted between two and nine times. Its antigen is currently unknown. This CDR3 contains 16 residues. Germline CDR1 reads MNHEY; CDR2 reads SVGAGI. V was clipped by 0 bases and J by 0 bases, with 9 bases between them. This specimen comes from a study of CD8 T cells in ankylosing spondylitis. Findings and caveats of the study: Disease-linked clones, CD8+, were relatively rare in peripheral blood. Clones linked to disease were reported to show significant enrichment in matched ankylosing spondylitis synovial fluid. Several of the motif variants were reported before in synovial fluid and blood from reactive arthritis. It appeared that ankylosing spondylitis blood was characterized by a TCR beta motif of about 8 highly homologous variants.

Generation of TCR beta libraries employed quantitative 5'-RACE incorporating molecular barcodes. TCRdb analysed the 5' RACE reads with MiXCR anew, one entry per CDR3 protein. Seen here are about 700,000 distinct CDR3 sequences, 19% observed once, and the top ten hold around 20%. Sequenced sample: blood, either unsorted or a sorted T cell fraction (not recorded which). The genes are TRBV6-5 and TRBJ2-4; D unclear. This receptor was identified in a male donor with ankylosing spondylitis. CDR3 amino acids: CASSYSASLAKNIQYF. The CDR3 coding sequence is TGTGCCAGCAGTTACTCGGCCAGCCTAGCCAAAAACATTCAGTACTTC.